This T cell receptor (beta chain) was recovered during a study of T cell changes during pregnancy in multiple sclerosis. The germline V gene encodes CDR1 PRHDT and CDR2 FYEKMQ (reference sequence). There are 14 residues in the CDR3. J was trimmed by 2 bases and V by 4 bases; bases with no gene match: 3. TCRdb keeps only in-frame clones here, not all; method: immunoSEQ multiplex PCR. This table has about 19,000 clones, 75% to 90% appearing once. The specimen was CD8+ T cells from peripheral blood mononuclear cells, collected in the third trimester of pregnancy. The source of this sequence is a female donor in good health, enrolled as a control in a pregnancy study. This chain links TRBV13 with TRBJ2-7; 9 bases align to TRBD1. The CDR3 here is CASSSRDRAYEQYF. The DNA of the CDR3 is TGTGCCAGCAGCTCCCGGGACAGGGCCTACGAGCAGTACTTC.